This T cell receptor beta chain was profiled in a study of T cells in Graves' hyperthyroidism and ophthalmopathy. Per germline, CDR1 SQVTM and CDR2 ANQGSEA. The CDR3 sequence is 15 residues long. V trimming: 6 bases; J trimming: 3 bases; junction bases outside the gene matches: 9. What was amplified from RNA transcripts were TCR beta CDR3 regions. HTBI primers drove first-round RT-PCR of the TCR CDR3. Each CDR3 protein is one row after TCRdb ran MiXCR on the multiplex PCR reads. The repertoire holds around 620,000 distinct CDR3 sequences, with 15% to 20% as singletons. Study-wide results and caveats: Before onset, by a median of approximately 6.8 months, the model predicted ophthalmopathy.

Patients aged 18 to 65 had newly diagnosed hyperthyroidism lasting under 2 months. Clinical symptoms, serum thyroxine and TRAb, thyroid ultrasound and orbital computed tomography were used for the diagnoses. From roughly 9.2 ml of fresh peripheral blood, PBMCs were isolated. Only a few counts were recorded for this clonotype. The antigen remains unidentified. This chain links TRBV29-1 with TRBJ2-1; 9 bases are shared with TRBD2. This receptor was taken from a woman in her 30s with Graves' hyperthyroidism. Material for sequencing was blood. The CDR3 DNA reads as TGCAGCGTAGGGCTAGCGGGATACCTCTACAATGAGCAGTTCTTC. It translates to CSVGLAGYLYNEQFF.